These T cell receptor beta chains were read from a single sample in a study of T-cell reconstitution after alpha-beta-depleted transplantation in children. MiXCR was run by TCRdb on the PCR reads, yielding one entry per CDR3 protein. Of about 200,000 distinct CDR3 sequences listed, approximately 17% are singletons. The sequencing used PBMCs, mostly from graft donor cells, collected 360 days after TCRalphabeta/CD19-depleted stem cell transplant. These receptors all come from a male patient between 2 and 15 years old who had a stem cell transplant for acute lymphoblastic leukemia, so the T cells may come from the graft donor. Both conserved end residues are part of each CDR3. Where a row states a size, it is once, few, many or the class of an expanded clone; other rows omit it.

v_call	cdr3_length	j_call	clone_size	cdr3_aa
TRBV4-2	13	TRBJ1-2	.	CASSQGDPGGYTF
TRBV12-3/TRBV12-4	12	TRBJ2-5	few	CASRTGSETQYF
TRBV7-6	21	TRBJ2-1	.	CASSLSPRASGRVLGYNEQFF
TRBV24-1	14	TRBJ2-3	few	CATSTAGPTDTQYF
TRBV2	14	TRBJ2-3	.	CASSVTRITDTQYF
TRBV7-9	15	TRBJ2-2	.	CASSLFSGLTGELFF
TRBV19	15	TRBJ2-2	.	CASSIYRADTGELFF
TRBV5-1	15	TRBJ2-7	few	CASSLGDLEGGEQYF
TRBV24-1	14	TRBJ2-7	few	CATSDFTVGAVQYF
TRBV11-2	16	TRBJ2-2	.	CASSPGLRGNTGELFF
TRBV6-5	15	TRBJ2-7	few	CASSYSGGAPYEQYF
TRBV4-3	14	TRBJ1-2	.	CASSQEPNRYGYTF
TRBV7-9	13	TRBJ2-5	.	CASSRSGGETQYF
TRBV27	18	TRBJ2-3	.	CASSGPSGGFVRTDTQYF
TRBV6-1	12	TRBJ2-7	.	CASSTGLPEQYF
TRBV18	13	TRBJ1-1	.	CASSRATGTEAFF
TRBV20-1	14	TRBJ2-1	many	CSAEAGGKWDEQFF
TRBV6-1	13	TRBJ2-1	few	CASKGGSYNEQFF
TRBV6-2/TRBV6-3	12	TRBJ2-2	.	CASSQGAGELFF
TRBV29-1	11	TRBJ1-1	.	CSVDRGTEAFF
TRBV9	16	TRBJ2-7	many	CASSVGWGGASYEQYF
TRBV12-3/TRBV12-4	16	TRBJ1-4	.	CASSPPGGPVNEKLFF
TRBV24-1	15	TRBJ2-3	.	CATSAKGLALSTQYF
TRBV3-1	15	TRBJ1-1	few	CASSQTVDSGTEAFF
TRBV11-2	13	TRBJ1-5	many	CASSSQTDQPQHF
TRBV4-1	15	TRBJ2-1	many	CASSPAGGRYNEQFF
TRBV5-1	16	TRBJ2-2	few	CASSLRAGTNTGELFF
TRBV27	12	TRBJ2-2	many	CASMRGSGELFF
TRBV6-5	11	TRBJ2-5	many	CASSYRETQYF
TRBV18	13	TRBJ1-2	.	CASSSTVSYGYTF
TRBV5-1	11	TRBJ2-7	few	CASRQLYEQYF
TRBV29-1	16	TRBJ2-7	.	CSVGVQGTGVGYEQYF
TRBV4-3	17	TRBJ2-7	.	CASSQEGRDRGHYEQYF
TRBV12-3/TRBV12-4	17	TRBJ2-5	few	CASSSGLAGGAQETQYF
TRBV7-2	16	TRBJ2-1	few	CASSLAGGPDYNEQFF
TRBV10-3	14	TRBJ1-6	few	CAISVNRGDSPLHF
TRBV10-3	16	TRBJ2-1	.	CAISGPPSGSYNEQFF
TRBV28	16	TRBJ2-2	.	CASSSQGAGVPGELFF
TRBV29-1	13	TRBJ2-2	few	CSAGQAYTGELFF